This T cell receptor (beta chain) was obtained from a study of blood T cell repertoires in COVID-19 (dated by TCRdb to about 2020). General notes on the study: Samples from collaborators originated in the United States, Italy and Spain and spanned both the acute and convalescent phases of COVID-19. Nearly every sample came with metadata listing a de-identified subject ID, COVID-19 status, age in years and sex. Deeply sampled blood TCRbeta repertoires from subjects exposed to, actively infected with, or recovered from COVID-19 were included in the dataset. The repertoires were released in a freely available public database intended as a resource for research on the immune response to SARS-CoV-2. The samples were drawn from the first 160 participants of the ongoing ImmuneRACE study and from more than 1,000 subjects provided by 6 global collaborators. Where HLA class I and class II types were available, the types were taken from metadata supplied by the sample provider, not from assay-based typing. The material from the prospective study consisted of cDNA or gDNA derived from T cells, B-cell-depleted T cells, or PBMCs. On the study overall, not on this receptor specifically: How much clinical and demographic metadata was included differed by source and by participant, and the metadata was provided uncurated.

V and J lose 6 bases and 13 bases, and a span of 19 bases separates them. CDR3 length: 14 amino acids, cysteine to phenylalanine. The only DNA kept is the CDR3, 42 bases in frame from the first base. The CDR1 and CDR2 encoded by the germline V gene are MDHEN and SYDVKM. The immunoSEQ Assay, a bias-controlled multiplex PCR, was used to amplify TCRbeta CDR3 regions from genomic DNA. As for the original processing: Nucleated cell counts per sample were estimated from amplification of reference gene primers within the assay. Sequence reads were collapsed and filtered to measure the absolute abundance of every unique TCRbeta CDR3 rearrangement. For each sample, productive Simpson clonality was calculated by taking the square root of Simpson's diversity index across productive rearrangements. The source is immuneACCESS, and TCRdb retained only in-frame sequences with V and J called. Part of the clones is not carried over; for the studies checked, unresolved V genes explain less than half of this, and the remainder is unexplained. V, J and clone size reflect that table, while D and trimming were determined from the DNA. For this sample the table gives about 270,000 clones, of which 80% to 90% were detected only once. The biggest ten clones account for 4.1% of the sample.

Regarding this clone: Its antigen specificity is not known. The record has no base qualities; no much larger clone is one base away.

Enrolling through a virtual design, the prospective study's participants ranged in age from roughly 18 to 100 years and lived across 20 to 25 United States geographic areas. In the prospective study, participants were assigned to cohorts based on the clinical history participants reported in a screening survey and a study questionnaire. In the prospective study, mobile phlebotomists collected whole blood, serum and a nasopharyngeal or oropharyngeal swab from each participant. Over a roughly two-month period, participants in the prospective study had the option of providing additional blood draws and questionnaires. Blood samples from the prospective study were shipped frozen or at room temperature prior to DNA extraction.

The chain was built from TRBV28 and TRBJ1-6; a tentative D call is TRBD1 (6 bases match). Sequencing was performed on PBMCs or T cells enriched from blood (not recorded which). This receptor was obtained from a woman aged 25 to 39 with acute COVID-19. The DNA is TGTGCCAGCAGCGCGGGGGACACCCTTATTCCCCTCCACTTT. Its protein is CASSAGDTLIPLHF.